This TCR beta chain came from a study of cytomegalovirus exposure and HLA in healthy donors. For the study at large: According to later analysis, the same platform produced the 120 validation and over 600 first-cohort repertoires. Whole-study results and caveats: The authors enumerated 150 to 200 TCR beta chains as linked to cytomegalovirus. With high specificity and sensitivity, the classifier reportedly diagnosed cytomegalovirus status. Most TCR sequences showed up rarely, but some public TCRs showed up in many donors.

Per the germline V gene, CDR1 is MDHEN and CDR2 is SYDVKM. This CDR3 spans 15 amino acids. Unmatched junction bases numbered 8, after V lost 3 bases and J lost 3 bases. Notes on this clone: Its specificity is unknown.

Sequenced by immunoSEQ multiplex PCR; TCRdb stores in-frame clones only, minus some. The data show 260,000 or so clones, 90% seen once. This receptor was identified in a woman in her twenties or thirties in good health and CMV-seronegative. The chain links TRBV28 to TRBJ2-7, with 7 bases identical to TRBD2. Sequenced sample: PBMCs. The CDR3 DNA is TGTGCCAGCAGTTTTTTTGGGGGAGGGAACTACGAGCAGTACTTC. Amino acids: CASSFFGGGNYEQYF.